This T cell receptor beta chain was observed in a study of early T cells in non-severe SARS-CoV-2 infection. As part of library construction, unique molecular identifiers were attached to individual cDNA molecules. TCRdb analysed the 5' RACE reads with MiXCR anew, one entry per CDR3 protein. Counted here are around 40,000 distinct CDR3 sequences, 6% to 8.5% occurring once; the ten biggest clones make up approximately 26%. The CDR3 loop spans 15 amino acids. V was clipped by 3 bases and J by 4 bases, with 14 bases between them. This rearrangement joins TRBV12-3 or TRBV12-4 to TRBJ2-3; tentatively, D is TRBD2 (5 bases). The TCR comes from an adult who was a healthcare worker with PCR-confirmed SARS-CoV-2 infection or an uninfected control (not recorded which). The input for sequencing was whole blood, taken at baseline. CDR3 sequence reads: CASSFLASFSDTQYF. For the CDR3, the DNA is TGTGCCAGCAGTTTTTTGGCTAGCTTCTCAGATACGCAGTATTTT.